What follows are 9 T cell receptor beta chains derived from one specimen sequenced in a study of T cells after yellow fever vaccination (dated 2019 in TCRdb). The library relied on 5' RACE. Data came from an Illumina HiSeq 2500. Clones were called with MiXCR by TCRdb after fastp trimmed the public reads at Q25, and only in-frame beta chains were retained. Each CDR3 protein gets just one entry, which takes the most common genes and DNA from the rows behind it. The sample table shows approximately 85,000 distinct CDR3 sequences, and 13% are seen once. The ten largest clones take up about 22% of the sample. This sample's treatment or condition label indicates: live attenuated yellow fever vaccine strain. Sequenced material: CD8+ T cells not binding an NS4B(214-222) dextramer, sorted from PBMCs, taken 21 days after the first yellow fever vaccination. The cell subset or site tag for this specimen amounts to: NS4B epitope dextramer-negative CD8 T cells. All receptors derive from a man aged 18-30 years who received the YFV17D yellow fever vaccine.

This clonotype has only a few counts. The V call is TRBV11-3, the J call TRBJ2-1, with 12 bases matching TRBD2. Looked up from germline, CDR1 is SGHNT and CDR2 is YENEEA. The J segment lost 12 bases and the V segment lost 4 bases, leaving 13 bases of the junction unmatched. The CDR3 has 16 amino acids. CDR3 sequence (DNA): TGTGCCAGCAGCTCCACTAGCGGGGGGACATCTACGGGGCAGTTCTTC. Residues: CASSSTSGGTSTGQFF.

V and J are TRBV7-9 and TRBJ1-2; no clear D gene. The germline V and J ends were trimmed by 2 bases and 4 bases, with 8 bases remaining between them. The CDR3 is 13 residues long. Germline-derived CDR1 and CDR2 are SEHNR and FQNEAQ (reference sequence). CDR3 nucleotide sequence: TGTGCCAGCAGCTTACTTAGACCCTATGGCTACACCTTC. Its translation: CASSLLRPYGYTF.

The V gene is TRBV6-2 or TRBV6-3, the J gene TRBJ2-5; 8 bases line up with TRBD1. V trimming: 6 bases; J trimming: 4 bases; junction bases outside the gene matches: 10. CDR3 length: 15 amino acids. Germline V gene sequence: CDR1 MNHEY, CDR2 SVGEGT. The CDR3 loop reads CASRTGQGEGETQYF. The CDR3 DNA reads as TGTGCCAGCAGGACCGGACAGGGAGAGGGAGAGACCCAGTACTTC.

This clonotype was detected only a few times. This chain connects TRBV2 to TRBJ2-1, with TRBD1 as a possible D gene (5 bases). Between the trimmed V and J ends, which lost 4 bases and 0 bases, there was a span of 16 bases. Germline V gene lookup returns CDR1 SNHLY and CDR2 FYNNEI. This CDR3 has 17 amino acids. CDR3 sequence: CASSGGWGISSYNEQFF. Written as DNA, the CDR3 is TGTGCCAGCAGTGGGGGATGGGGCATCAGCTCCTACAATGAGCAGTTCTTC. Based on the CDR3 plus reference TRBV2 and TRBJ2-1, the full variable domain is EPEVTQTPSHQVTQMGQEVILRCVPISNHLYFYWYRQILGQKVEFLVSFYNNEISEKSEIFDDQFSVERPDGSNFTLKIRSTKLEDSAMYFCASSGGWGISSYNEQFFGPGTRLTVL.

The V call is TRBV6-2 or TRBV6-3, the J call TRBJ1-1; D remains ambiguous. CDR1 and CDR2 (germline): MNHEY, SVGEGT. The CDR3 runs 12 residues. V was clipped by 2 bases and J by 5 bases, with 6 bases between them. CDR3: CASSYGVTEAFF. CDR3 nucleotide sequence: TGTGCCAGCAGTTACGGAGTGACTGAAGCTTTCTTT.

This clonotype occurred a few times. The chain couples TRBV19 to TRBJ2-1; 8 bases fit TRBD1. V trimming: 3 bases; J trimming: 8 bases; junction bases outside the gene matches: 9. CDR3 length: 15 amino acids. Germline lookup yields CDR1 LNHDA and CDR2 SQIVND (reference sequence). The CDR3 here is CASSIDQGANDEQFF. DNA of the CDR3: TGTGCCAGTAGTATCGATCAGGGGGCCAACGATGAGCAGTTCTTC.

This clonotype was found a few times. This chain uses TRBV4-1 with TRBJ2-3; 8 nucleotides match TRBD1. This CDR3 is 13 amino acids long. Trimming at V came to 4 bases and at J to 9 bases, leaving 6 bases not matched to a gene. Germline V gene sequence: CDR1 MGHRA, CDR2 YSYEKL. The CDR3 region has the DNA TGCGCCAGCAGCCCATTACAGGGGGAAACGCAGTATTTT. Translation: CASSPLQGETQYF.

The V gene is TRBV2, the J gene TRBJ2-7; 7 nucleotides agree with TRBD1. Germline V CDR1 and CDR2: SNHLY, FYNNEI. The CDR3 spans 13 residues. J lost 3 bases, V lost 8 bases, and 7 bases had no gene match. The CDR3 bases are TGTGCCAGCCGGACAGGAGACTACTACGAGCAGTACTTC. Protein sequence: CASRTGDYYEQYF. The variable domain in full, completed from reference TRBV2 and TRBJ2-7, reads EPEVTQTPSHQVTQMGQEVILRCVPISNHLYFYWYRQILGQKVEFLVSFYNNEISEKSEIFDDQFSVERPDGSNFTLKIRSTKLEDSAMYFCASRTGDYYEQYFGPGTRLTVT.

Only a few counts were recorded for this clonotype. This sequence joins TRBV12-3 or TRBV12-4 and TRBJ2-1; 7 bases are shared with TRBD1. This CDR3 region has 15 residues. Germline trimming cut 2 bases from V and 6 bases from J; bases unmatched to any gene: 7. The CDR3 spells CASSLPTGFFNEQFF. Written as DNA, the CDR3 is TGTGCCAGCAGTTTACCGACAGGGTTCTTCAATGAGCAGTTCTTC.